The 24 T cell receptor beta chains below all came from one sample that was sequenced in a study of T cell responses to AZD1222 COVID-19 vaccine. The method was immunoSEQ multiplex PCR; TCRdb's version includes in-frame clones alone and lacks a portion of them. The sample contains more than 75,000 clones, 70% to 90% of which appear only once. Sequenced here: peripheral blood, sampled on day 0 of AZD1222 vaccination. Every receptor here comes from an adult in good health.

This CDR3 is CASSYFSGTQYF. In nucleotides, the CDR3 is TGTGCCAGCAGTTACTTCTCGGGAACCCAGTACTTC. The rearrangement links TRBV6-2 or TRBV6-3 to TRBJ2-5; maybe TRBD2 (5 bases). This CDR3 comprises 12 residues. Germline values: CDR1 MNHEY, CDR2 SVGEGT. Trimming removed 1 base at V and 8 bases at J, with 8 bases between.

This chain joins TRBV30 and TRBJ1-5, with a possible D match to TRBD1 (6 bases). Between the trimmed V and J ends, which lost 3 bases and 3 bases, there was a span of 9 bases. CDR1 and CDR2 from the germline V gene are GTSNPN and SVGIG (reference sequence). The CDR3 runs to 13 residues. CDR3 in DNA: TGTGCCTGGAGCACAGGGCCCAATCAGCCCCAGCATTTT. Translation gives CAWSTGPNQPQHF.

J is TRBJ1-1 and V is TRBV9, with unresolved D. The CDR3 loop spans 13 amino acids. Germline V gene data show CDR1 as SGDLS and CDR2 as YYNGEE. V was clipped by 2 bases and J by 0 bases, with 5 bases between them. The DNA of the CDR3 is TGTGCCAGCAGCGTCGACTTGAACACTGAAGCTTTCTTT. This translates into CASSVDLNTEAFF.

This CDR3 is CASSFQMGLNSPLHF. The DNA of the CDR3 is TGTGCCAGCAGTTTTCAAATGGGGTTAAACTCACCCCTCCACTTT. The chain links TRBV27 to TRBJ1-6, with unresolved D. CDR3 size: 15 residues. CDR1 is MNHEY and CDR2 is SMNVEV in the germline V gene (reference sequence). Trimming pared 3 bases from V and 10 bases from J, leaving 16 bases between.

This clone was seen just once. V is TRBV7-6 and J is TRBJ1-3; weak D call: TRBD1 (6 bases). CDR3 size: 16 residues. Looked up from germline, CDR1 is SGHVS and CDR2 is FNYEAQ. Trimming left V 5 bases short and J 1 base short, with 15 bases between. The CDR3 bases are TGTGCCAGCAGCCCGTACAGGGAACTATCTGGAAACACCATATATTTT. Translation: CASSPYRELSGNTIYF.

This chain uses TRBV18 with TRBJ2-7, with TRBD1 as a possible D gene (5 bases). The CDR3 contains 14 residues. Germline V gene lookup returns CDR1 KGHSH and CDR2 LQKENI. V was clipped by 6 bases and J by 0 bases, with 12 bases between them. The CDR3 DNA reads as TGTGCCAGCTCCCCAGGGTTACGCTCCTACGAGCAGTACTTC. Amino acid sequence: CASSPGLRSYEQYF. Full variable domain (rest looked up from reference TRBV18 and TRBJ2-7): NAGVMQNPRHLVRRRGQEARLRCSPMKGHSHVYWYRQLPEEGLKFMVYLQKENIIDESGMPKERFSAEFPKEGPSILRIQQVVRGDSAAYFCASSPGLRSYEQYFGPGTRLTVT.

CDR3: CASDRTGALNTEAFF. The CDR3 coding sequence is TGTGCCAGCGACCGGACAGGGGCCTTGAACACTGAAGCTTTCTTT. The chain uses TRBV19 and TRBJ1-1; TRBD1 matches at 9 bases. This CDR3 is 15 amino acids long. Germline assignment: CDR1 LNHDA and CDR2 SQIVND (reference sequence). The V segment lost 9 bases and the J segment 0 bases; nucleotides outside the gene matches: 8.

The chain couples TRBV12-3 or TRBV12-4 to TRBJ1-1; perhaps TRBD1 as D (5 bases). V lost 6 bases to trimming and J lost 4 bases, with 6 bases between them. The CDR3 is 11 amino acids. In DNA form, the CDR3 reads TGTGCCAGCAGCCAGGGCACTGAAGCTTTCTTT. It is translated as CASSQGTEAFF.

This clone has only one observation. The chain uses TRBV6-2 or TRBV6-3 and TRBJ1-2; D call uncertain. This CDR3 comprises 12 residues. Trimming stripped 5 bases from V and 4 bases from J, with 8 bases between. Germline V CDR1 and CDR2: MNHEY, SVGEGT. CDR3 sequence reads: CASSQSGYGYTF. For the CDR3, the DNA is TGTGCCAGCAGTCAATCAGGCTATGGCTACACCTTC.

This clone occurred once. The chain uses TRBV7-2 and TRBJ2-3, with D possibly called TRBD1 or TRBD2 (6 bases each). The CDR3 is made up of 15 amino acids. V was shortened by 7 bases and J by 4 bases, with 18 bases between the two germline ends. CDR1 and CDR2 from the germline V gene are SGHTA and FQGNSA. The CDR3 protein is CASTPGDISADTQYF. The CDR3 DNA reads TGTGCCAGCACCCCGGGGGACATAAGCGCAGATACGCAGTATTTT. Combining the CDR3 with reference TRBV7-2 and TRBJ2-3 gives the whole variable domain GAGVSQSPSNKVTEKGKDVELRCDPISGHTALYWYRQSLGQGLEFLIYFQGNSAPDKSGLPSDRFSAERTGGSVSTLTIQRTQQEDSAVYLCASTPGDISADTQYFGPGTRLTVL.

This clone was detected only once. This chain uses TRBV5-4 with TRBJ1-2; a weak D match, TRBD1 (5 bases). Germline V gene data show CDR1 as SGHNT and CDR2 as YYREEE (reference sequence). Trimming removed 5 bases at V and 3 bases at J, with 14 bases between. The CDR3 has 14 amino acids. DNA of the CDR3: TGTGCCAGCAGGCAGGGAATGGGAGACTATGGCTACACCTTC. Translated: CASRQGMGDYGYTF.

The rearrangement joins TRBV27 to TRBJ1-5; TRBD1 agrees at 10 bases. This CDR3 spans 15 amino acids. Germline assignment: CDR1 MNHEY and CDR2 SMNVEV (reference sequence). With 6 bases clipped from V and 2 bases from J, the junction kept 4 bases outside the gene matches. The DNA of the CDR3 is TGTGCCAGCAGACCCGGGACAGGGGGCAATCAGCCCCAGCATTTT. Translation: CASRPGTGGNQPQHF.

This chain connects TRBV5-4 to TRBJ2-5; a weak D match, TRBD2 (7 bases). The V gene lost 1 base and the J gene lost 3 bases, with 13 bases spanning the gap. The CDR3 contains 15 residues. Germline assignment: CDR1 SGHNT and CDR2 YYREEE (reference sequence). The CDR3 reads CASSLPGGREETQYF. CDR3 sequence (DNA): TGTGCCAGCAGCTTGCCGGGGGGCAGGGAAGAGACCCAGTACTTC.

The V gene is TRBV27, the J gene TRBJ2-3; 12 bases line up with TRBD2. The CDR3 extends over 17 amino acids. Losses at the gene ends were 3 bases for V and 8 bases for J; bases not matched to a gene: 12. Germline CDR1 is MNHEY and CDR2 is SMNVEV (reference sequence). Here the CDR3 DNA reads TGTGCCAGCAGTTTCCTCACTAGCGGGGGGTCCACGGGTACGCAGTATTTT. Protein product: CASSFLTSGGSTGTQYF.

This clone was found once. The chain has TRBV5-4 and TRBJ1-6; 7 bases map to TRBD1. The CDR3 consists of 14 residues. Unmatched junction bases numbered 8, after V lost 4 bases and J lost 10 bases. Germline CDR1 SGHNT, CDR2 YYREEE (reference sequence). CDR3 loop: CASSTQRQGSPLHF. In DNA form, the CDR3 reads TGTGCCAGCAGCACACAAAGACAGGGCTCACCCCTCCACTTT.

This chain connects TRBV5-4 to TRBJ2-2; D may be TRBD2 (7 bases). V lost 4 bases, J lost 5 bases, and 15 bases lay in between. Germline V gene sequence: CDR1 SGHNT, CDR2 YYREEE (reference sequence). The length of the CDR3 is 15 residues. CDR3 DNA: TGTGCCAGCAGCATACTAGCGAGGGGGACCGGGGAGCTGTTTTTT. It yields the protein CASSILARGTGELFF.

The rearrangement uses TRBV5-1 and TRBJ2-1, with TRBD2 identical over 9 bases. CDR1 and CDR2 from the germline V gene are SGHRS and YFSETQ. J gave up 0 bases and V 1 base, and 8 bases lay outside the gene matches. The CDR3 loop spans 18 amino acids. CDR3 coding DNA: TGCGCCAGCAGCTTGTTCGCTAGCGGGGCTACCTCCTACAATGAGCAGTTCTTC. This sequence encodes CASSLFASGATSYNEQFF.

CDR3 sequence reads: CASSQTRVNEKLFF. The CDR3 DNA follows: TGTGCCAGCAGCCAAACTCGGGTTAATGAAAAACTGTTTTTT. This chain links TRBV3-1 (or the pseudogene TRBV3-2) with TRBJ1-4; D uncertain. V lost 2 bases, J lost 4 bases, and 8 bases lay in between. CDR1 LGHDT and CDR2 YNNKEL come from the germline V gene (reference sequence). This CDR3 region has 14 residues.

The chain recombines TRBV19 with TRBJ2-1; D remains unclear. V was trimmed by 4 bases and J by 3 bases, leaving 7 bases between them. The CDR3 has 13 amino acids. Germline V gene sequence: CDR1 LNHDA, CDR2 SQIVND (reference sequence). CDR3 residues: CASSTLGYNEQFF. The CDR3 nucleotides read TGTGCCAGTAGTACCTTAGGCTACAATGAGCAGTTCTTC.

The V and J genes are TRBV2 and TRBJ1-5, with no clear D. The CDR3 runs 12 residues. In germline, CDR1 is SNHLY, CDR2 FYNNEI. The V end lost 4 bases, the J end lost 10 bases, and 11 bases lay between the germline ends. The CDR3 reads CASSGGLVPQHF. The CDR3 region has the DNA TGTGCCAGCAGTGGGGGATTGGTACCCCAGCATTTT.

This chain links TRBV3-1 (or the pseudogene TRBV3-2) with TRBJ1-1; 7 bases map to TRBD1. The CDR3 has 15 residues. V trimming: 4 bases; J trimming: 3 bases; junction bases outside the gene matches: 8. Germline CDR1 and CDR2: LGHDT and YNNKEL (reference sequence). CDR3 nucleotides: TGTGCCAGCAGCCGACTGGGAGGGGGCGACACTGAAGCTTTCTTT. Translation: CASSRLGGGDTEAFF.

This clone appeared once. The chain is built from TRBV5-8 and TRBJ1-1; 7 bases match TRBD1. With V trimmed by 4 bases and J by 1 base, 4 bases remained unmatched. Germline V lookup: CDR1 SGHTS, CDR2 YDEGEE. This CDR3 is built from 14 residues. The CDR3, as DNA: TGTGCCAGCAGCACGACAGGGTGGAACACTGAAGCTTTCTTT. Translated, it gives CASSTTGWNTEAFF.

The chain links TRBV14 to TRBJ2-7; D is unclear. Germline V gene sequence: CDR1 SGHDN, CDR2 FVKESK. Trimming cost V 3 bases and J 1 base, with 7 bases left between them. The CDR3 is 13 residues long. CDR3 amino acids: CASSHGPSYEQYF. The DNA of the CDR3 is TGTGCCAGCAGCCATGGGCCATCCTACGAGCAGTACTTC.

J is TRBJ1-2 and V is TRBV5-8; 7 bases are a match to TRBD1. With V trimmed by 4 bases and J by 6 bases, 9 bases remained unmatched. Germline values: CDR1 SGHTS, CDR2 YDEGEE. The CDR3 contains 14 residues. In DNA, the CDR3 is TGTGCCAGCAGCGTGGGGCAGGGGGTCCATGGCTACACCTTC. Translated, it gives CASSVGQGVHGYTF.